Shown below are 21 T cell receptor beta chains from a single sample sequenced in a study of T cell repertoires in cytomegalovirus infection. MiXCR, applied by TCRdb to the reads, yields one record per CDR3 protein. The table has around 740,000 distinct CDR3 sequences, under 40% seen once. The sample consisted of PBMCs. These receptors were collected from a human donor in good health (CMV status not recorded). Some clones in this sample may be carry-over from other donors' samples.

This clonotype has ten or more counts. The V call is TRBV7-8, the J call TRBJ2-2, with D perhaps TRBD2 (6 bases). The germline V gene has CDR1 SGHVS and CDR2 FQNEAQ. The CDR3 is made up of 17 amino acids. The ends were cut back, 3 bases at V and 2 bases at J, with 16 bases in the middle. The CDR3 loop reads CASSFTVYGGNTGELFF. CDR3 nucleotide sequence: TGTGCCAGCAGCTTTACTGTATACGGGGGTAACACCGGGGAGCTGTTTTTT.

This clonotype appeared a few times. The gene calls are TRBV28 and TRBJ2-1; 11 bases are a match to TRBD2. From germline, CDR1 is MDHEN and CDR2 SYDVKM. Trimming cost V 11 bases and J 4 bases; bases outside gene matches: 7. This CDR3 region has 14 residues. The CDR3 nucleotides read TGTGCCGGATCACTAGCGGGAGTATACAATGAGCAGTTCTTC. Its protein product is CAGSLAGVYNEQFF.

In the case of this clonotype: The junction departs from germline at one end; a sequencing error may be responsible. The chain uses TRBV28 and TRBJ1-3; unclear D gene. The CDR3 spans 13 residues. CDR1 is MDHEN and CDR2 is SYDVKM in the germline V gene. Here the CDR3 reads CARSLTSGNTIYF. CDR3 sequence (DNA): TGTGCCAGAAGTTTAACCTCTGGAAACACCATATATTTT.

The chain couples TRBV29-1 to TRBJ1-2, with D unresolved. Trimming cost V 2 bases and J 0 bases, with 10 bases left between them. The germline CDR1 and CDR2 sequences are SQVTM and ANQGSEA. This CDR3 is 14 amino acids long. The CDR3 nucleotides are TGCAGCGTTGAAAGGGCGATTTCTAACTATGGCTACACCTTC. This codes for CSVERAISNYGYTF.

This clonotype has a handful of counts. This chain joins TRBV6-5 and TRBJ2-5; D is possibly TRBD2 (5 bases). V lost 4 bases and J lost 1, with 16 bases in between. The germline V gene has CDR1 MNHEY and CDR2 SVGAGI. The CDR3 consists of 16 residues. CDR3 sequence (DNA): TGTGCCAGCAGTTTATCTGGGAGTCCCACCCAAGAGACCCAGTACTTC. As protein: CASSLSGSPTQETQYF.

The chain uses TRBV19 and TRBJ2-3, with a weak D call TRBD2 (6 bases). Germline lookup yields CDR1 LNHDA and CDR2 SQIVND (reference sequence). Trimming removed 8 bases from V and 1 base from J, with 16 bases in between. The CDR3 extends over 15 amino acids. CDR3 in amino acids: CASADPGAGTDTQYF. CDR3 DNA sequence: TGTGCCAGTGCTGATCCGGGAGCGGGCACAGATACGCAGTATTTT.

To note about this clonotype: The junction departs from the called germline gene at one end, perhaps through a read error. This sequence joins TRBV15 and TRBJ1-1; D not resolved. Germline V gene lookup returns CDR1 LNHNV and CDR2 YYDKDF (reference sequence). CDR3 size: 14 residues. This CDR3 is CATSSTDSNNEAFF. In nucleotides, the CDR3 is TGTGCCACCAGCAGTACAGACTCGAACAATGAAGCTTTCTTT.

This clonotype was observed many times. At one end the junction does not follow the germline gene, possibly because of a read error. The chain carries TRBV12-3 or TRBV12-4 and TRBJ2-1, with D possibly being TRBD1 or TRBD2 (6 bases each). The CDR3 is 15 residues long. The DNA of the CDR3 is TGTGCCAGCAGCTTAGGGGGGAGCTCCTACAATGAGCAGTTCTTC. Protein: CASSLGGSSYNEQFF.

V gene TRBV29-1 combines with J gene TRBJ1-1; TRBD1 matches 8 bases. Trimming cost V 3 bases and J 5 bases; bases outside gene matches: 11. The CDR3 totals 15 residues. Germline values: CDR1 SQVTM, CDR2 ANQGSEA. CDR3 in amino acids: CSVDIRQGRGTEAFF. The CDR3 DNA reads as TGCAGCGTTGATATCCGACAGGGGAGGGGAACTGAAGCTTTCTTT.

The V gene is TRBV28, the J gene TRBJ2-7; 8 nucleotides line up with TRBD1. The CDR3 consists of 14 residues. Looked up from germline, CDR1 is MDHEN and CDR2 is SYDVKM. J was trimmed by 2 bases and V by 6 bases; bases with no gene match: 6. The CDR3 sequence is CASRTGTGPYEQYF. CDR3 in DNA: TGTGCCAGCAGAACCGGGACAGGCCCCTACGAGCAGTACTTC.

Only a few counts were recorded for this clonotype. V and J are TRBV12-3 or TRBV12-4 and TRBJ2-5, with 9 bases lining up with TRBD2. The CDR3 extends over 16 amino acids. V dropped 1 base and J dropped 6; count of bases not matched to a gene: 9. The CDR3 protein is CASSLGWRGGQQTQYF. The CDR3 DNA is TGTGCCAGCAGTTTAGGCTGGCGGGGGGGCCAGCAGACCCAGTACTTC.

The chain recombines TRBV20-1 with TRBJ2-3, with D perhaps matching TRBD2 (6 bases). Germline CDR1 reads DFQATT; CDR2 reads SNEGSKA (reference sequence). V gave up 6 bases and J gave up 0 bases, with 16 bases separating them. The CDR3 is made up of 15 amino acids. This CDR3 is CSAVNLASSTDTQYF. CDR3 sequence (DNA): TGCAGTGCAGTTAATCTAGCGTCTAGCACAGATACGCAGTATTTT.

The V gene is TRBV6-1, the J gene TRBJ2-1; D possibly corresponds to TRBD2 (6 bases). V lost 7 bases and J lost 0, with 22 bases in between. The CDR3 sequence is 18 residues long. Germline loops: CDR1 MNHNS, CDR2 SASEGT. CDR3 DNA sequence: TGTGCCAGCACCCGAGGTCCCGGGACTTCCAGCTCCTACAATGAGCAGTTCTTC. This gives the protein CASTRGPGTSSSYNEQFF.

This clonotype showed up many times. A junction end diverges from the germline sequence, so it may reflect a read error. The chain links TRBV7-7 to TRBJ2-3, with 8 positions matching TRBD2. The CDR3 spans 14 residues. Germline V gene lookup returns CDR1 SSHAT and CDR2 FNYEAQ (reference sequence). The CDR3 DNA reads TGTGCTAGCAGCGCTAGCGGGAGCACAGATACGCAGTATTTT. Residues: CASSASGSTDTQYF.

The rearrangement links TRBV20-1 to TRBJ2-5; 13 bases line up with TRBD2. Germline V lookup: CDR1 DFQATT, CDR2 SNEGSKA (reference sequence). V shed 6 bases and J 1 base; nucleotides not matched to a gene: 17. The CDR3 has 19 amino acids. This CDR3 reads CSATGGGTSGNPSQETQYF. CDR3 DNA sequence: TGCAGTGCAACGGGGGGGGGGACTAGCGGGAACCCGTCCCAAGAGACCCAGTACTTC.

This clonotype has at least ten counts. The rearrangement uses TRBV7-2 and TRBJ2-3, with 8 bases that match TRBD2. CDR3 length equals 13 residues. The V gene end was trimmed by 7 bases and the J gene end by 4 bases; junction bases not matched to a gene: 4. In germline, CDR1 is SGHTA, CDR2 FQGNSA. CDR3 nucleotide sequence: TGTGCCAGCACGGGAGGGCTGGCAGATACGCAGTATTTT. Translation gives CASTGGLADTQYF.

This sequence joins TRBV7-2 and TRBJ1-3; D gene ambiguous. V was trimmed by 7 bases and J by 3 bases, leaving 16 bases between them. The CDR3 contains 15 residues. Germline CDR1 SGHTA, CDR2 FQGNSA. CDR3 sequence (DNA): TGTGCCAGCACCTCATCCCAGACTTATGGAAACACCATATATTTT. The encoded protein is CASTSSQTYGNTIYF.

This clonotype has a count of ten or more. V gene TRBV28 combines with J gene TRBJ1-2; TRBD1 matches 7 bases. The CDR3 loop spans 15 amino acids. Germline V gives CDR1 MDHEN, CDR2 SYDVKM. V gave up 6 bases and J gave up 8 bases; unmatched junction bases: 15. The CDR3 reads CASSPGKRQGGGYTF. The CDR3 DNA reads TGTGCCAGCAGCCCTGGGAAAAGACAGGGAGGCGGCTACACCTTC.

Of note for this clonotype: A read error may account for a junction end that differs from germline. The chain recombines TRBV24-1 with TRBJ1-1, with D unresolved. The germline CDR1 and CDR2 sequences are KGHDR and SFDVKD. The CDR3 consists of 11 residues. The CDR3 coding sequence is TGTGCCACCAGTGATTTATTGAGTCAGGAATTT. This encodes CATSDLLSQEF.

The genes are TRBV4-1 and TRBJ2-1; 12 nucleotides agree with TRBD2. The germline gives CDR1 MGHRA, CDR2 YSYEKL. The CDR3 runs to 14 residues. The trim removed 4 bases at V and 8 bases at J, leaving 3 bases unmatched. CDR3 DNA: TGCGCCAGCAGCCTGACTAGCGGGGGTCATGAGCAGTTCTTC. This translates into CASSLTSGGHEQFF.

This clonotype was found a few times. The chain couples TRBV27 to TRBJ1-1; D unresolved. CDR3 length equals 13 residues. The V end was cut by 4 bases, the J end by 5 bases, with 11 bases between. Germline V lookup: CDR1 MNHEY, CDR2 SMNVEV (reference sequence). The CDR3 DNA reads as TGTGCCAGCAGTTGGGCACGGGGAACTGAAGCTTTCTTT. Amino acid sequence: CASSWARGTEAFF.